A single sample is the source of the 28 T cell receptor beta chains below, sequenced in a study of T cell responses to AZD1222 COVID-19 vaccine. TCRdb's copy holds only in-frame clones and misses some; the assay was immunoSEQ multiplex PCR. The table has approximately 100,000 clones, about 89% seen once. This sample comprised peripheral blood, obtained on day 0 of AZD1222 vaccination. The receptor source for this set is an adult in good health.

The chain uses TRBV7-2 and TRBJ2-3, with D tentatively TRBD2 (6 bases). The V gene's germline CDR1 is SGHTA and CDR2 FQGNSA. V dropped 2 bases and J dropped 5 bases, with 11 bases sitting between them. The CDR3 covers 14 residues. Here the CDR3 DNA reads TGTGCCAGCAGCTTAAAACGGGGGAGAGATACGCAGTATTTT. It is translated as CASSLKRGRDTQYF.

In DNA form, the CDR3 reads TGTGCCAGCAACCGACTGGGGCAGGCCTATGGCTACACCTTC. As protein: CASNRLGQAYGYTF. The chain is built from TRBV9 and TRBJ1-2, with D perhaps TRBD1 (5 bases). The CDR3 sequence is 14 residues long. Germline V gives CDR1 SGDLS, CDR2 YYNGEE. V was shortened by 6 bases and J by 4 bases, with 16 bases between the two germline ends.

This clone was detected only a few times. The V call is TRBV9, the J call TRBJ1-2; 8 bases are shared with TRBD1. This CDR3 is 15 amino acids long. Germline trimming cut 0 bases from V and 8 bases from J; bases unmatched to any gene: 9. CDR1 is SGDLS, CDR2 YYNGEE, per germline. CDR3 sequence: CASSVDSQGAIGYTF. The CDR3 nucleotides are TGTGCCAGCAGCGTAGATTCGCAGGGGGCTATCGGCTACACCTTC.

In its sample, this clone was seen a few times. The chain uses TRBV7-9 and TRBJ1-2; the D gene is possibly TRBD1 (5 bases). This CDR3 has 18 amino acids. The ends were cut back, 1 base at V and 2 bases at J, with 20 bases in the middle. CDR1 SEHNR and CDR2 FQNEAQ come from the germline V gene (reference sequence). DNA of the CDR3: TGTGCCAGCAGCTTAGGCCTCCGACAGATAGGTTTCAACTATGGCTACACCTTC. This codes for CASSLGLRQIGFNYGYTF.

The CDR3 region has the DNA TGTGCCAGCAGCCCCGGGGGCACCTATAATTCACCCCTCCACTTT. Translated: CASSPGGTYNSPLHF. The V call is TRBV7-8, the J call TRBJ1-6; TRBD1 might be the D (6 bases). Trimming removed 5 bases at V and 2 bases at J, with 10 bases between. There are 15 residues in the CDR3. Germline loops: CDR1 SGHVS, CDR2 FQNEAQ.

The CDR3, as DNA: TGTGCCAGCAGCTTAGTTCAAGTGGAGACCCAGTACTTC. It encodes CASSLVQVETQYF. The chain has TRBV11-2 and TRBJ2-5; D uncertain. Trimming cost V 1 base and J 5 bases, with 8 bases left between them. The CDR3 spans 13 residues. Germline lookup yields CDR1 SGHAT and CDR2 FQNNGV.

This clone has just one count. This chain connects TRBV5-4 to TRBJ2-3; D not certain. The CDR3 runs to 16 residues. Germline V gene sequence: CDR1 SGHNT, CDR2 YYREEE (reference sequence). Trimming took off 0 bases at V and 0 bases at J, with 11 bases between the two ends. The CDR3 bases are TGTGCCAGCAGCTTGGAGTGGGCGGATAGCACAGATACGCAGTATTTT. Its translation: CASSLEWADSTDTQYF.

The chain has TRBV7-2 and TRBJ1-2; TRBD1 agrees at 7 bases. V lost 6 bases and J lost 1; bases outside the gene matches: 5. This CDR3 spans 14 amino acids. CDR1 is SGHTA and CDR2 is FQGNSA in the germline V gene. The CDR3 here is CASRDRSNNYGYTF. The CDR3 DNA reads TGTGCCAGCAGGGACAGGTCTAATAACTATGGCTACACCTTC.

The CDR3 DNA sequence: TGCAGTGCTAGTTTGGCCCGATATGCGGTGGGGAGCACAGATACGCAGTATTTT. It is translated as CSASLARYAVGSTDTQYF. The chain carries TRBV20-1 and TRBJ2-3, with D unresolved. The V and J ends lost 3 bases and 0 bases respectively, with 22 bases between them. The CDR3 consists of 18 residues. Germline V gives CDR1 DFQATT, CDR2 SNEGSKA (reference sequence).

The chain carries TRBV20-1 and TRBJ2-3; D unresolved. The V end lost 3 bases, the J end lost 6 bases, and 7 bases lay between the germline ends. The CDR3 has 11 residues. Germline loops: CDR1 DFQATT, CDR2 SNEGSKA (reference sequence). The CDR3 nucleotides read TGCAGTGCTAGTCGCCGCGATACGCAGTATTTT. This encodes CSASRRDTQYF.

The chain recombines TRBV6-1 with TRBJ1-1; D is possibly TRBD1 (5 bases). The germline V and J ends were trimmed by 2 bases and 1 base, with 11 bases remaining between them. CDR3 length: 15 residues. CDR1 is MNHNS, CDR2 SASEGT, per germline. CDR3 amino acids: CASSERDGANTEAFF. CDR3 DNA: TGTGCCAGCAGTGAACGGGATGGGGCGAACACTGAAGCTTTCTTT.

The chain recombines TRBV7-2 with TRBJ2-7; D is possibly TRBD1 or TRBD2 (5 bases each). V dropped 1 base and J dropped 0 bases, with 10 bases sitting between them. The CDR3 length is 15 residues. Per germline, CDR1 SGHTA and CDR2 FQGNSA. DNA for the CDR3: TGTGCCAGCAGCTTAGTGGCAGGGAGCTCCTACGAGCAGTACTTC. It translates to CASSLVAGSSYEQYF. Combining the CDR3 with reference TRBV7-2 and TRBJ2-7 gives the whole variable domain GAGVSQSPSNKVTEKGKDVELRCDPISGHTALYWYRQSLGQGLEFLIYFQGNSAPDKSGLPSDRFSAERTGGSVSTLTIQRTQQEDSAVYLCASSLVAGSSYEQYFGPGTRLTVT.

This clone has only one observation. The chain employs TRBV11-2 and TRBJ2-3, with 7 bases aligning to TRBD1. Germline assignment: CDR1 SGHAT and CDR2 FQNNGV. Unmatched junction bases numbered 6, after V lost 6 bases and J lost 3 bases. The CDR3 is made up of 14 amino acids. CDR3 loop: CASSWTGPTDTQYF. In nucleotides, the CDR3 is TGTGCCAGCAGTTGGACAGGCCCTACAGATACGCAGTATTTT.

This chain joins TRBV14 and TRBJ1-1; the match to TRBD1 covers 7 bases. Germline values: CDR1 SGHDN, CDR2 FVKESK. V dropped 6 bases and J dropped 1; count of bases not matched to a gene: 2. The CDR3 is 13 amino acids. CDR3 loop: CASSRTGNTEAFF. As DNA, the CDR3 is TGTGCCAGCAGTCGGACAGGGAACACTGAAGCTTTCTTT. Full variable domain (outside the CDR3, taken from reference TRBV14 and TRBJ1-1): EAGVTQFPSHSVIEKGQTVTLRCDPISGHDNLYWYRRVMGKEIKFLLHFVKESKQDESGMPNNRFLAERTGGTYSTLKVQPAELEDSGVYFCASSRTGNTEAFFGQGTRLTVV.

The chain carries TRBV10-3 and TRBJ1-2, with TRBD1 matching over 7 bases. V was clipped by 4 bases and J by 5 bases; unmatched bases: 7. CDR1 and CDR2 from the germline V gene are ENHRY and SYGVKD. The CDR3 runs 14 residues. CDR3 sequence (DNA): TGTGCCATCAGTGCCGAGACAGGGTTTTATGGCTACACCTTC. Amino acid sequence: CAISAETGFYGYTF.

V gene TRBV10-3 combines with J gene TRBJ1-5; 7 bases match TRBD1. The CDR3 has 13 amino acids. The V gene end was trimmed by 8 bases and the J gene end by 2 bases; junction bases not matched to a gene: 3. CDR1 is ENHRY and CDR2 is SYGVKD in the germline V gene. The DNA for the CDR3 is TGTGCCATCCGACAGGGAGGCAATCAGCCCCAGCATTTT. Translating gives CAIRQGGNQPQHF.

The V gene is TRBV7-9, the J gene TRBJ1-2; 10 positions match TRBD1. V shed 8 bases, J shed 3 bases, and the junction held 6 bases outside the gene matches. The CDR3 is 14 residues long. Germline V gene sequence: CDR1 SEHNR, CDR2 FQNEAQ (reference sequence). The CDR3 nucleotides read TGTGCCAGCGGGAAAGGACAGGGGGACTATGGCTACACCTTC. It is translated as CASGKGQGDYGYTF.

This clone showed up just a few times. For the CDR3, the DNA is TGTGCCAGCAGTTACACGGGACAGAGCAACTACGAGCAGTACTTC. This codes for CASSYTGQSNYEQYF. V is TRBV6-6 and J is TRBJ2-7; 7 bases agree with TRBD1. The germline CDR1 and CDR2 sequences are MNHNY and SVGAGI (reference sequence). CDR3 length: 15 amino acids. Trimming cost V 2 bases and J 3 bases; bases outside gene matches: 7.

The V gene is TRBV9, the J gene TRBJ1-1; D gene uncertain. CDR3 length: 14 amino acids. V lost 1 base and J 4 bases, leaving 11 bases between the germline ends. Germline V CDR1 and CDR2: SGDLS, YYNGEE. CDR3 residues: CASSVLGGGTEAFF. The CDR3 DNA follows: TGTGCCAGCAGCGTACTGGGAGGAGGCACTGAAGCTTTCTTT.

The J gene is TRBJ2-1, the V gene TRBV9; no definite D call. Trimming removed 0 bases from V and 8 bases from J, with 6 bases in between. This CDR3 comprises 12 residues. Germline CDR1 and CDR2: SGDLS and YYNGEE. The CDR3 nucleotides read TGTGCCAGCAGCGTAGCTCCGGATGAGCAGTTCTTC. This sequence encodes CASSVAPDEQFF.

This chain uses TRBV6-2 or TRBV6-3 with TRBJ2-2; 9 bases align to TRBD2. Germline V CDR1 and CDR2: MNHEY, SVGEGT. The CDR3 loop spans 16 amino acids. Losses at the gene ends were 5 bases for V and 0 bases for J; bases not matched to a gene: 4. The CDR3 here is CASSTAGGTNTGELFF. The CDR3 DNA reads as TGTGCCAGCAGTACCGCGGGGGGGACGAACACCGGGGAGCTGTTTTTT.

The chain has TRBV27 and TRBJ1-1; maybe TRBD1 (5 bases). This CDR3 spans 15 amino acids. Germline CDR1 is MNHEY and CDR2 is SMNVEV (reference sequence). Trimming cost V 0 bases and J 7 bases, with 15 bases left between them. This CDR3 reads CASSLSSGGWNEAFF. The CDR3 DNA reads TGTGCCAGCAGTTTATCGTCGGGGGGTTGGAATGAAGCTTTCTTT.

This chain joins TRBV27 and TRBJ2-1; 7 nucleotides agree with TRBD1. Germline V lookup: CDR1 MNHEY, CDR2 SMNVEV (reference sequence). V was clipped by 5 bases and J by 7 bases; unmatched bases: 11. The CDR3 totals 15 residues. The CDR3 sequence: CASSRLPGTVNEQFF. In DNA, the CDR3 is TGTGCCAGCAGTCGACTACCCGGGACAGTTAATGAGCAGTTCTTC.

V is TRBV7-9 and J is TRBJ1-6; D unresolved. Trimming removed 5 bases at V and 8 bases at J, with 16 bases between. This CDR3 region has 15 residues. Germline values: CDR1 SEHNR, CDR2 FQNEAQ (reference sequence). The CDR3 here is CASSGPGLSDSPLHF. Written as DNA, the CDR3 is TGTGCCAGCAGCGGCCCAGGCCTCTCCGATTCACCCCTCCACTTT.

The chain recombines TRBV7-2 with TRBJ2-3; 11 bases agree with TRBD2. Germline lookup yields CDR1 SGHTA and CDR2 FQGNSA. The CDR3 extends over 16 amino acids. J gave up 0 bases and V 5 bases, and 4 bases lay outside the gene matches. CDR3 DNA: TGTGCCAGCAGCCTGGGACTAGCGGAGAGCACAGATACGCAGTATTTT. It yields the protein CASSLGLAESTDTQYF.

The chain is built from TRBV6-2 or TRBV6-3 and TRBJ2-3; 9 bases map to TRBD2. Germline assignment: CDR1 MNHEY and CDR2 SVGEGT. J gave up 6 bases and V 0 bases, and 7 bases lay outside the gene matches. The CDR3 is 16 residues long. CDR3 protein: CASSYSTLRGGDTQYF. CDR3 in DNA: TGTGCCAGCAGTTACTCGACACTGCGGGGGGGGGATACGCAGTATTTT.

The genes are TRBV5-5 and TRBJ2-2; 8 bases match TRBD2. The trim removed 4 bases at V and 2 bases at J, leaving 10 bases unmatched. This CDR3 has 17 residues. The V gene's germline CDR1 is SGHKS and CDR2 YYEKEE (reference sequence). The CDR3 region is CASSPSSSGANTGELFF. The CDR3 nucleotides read TGTGCCAGCAGCCCTTCTAGTAGCGGGGCTAACACCGGGGAGCTGTTTTTT.

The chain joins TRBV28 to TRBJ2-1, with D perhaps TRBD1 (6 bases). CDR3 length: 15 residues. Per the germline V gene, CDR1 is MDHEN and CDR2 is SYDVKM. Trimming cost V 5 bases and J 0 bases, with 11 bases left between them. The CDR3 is CASSDRISSYNEQFF. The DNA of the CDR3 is TGTGCCAGCAGTGACAGGATTAGCTCCTACAATGAGCAGTTCTTC.